These 8 T cell receptor beta chains share one sample of origin, sequenced in a study of CD8 T cells in ankylosing spondylitis. TCRdb re-derived calls from the 5' RACE reads in MiXCR, one entry per CDR3 protein. The sample holds 150,000 to 200,000 distinct CDR3 sequences; around a sixth are singletons and the top ten take around 4.5%. Sequenced sample: blood, either unsorted or a sorted T cell fraction (not recorded which). Receptors originate from a male donor aged 5 to 30 with ankylosing spondylitis or in good health (not recorded which).

V gene TRBV7-9 combines with J gene TRBJ1-1; D is unclear. This CDR3 is built from 13 residues. Germline CDR1 is SEHNR and CDR2 is FQNEAQ (reference sequence). The V gene lost 5 bases and the J gene lost 4 bases, with 11 bases spanning the gap. The DNA for the CDR3 is TGTGCCAGCAGCCCTGGGGTCGGCACTGAAGCTTTCTTT. Protein product: CASSPGVGTEAFF.

This clonotype was recorded many times. The J gene is TRBJ2-5, the V gene TRBV12-3 or TRBV12-4; tentative D call: TRBD1 (5 bases). The CDR3 is 13 amino acids. V was pared by 2 bases and J by 5 bases, with 9 bases between. The CDR3 bases are TGTGCCAGCAGTTTAAGGGGATCCGAGACCCAGTACTTC. Translation: CASSLRGSETQYF.

V gene TRBV7-2 combines with J gene TRBJ2-5, with D maybe TRBD2 (5 bases). The germline V gene encodes CDR1 SGHTA and CDR2 FQGNSA. The V end lost 4 bases, the J end lost 2 bases, and 8 bases lay between the germline ends. The CDR3 length is 13 residues. CDR3: CASSSRVQETQYF. In nucleotides, the CDR3 is TGTGCCAGCAGCTCGCGGGTTCAAGAGACCCAGTACTTC.

This clonotype was observed many times. The chain joins TRBV11-2 to TRBJ2-3, with unresolved D. V lost 0 bases and J 0 bases, leaving 7 bases between the germline ends. The CDR3 consists of 15 residues. CDR1 SGHAT and CDR2 FQNNGV come from the germline V gene. CDR3 in amino acids: CASSLEPISTDTQYF. Here the CDR3 DNA reads TGTGCCAGCAGCTTAGAGCCGATAAGCACAGATACGCAGTATTTT. The variable domain in full, with the rest retrieved from reference TRBV11-2 and TRBJ2-3, is EAGVAQSPRYKIIEKRQSVAFWCNPISGHATLYWYQQILGQGPKLLIQFQNNGVVDDSQLPKDRFSAERLKGVDSTLKIQPAKLEDSAVYLCASSLEPISTDTQYFGPGTRLTVL.

The chain has TRBV6-6 and TRBJ2-7; the D gene is possibly TRBD2 (6 bases). Germline V gives CDR1 MNHNY, CDR2 SVGAGI (reference sequence). V dropped 9 bases and J dropped 6 bases, with 15 bases sitting between them. The CDR3 is made up of 12 amino acids. As DNA, the CDR3 is TGTGCCAGTAGCGGTGGACCCGGCGAGCAGTACTTC. Residues: CASSGGPGEQYF.

Many counts were recorded for this clonotype. The chain joins TRBV28 to TRBJ2-3; a possible D gene is TRBD1 (5 bases). The CDR3 totals 15 residues. The germline CDR1 and CDR2 sequences are MDHEN and SYDVKM. The ends were cut back, 3 bases at V and 4 bases at J, with 14 bases in the middle. Written as DNA, the CDR3 is TGTGCCAGCAGTTTGTCCCGGGCAGGGCCAGATACGCAGTATTTT. It encodes CASSLSRAGPDTQYF.

There are many counts of this clonotype. The chain has TRBV4-3 and TRBJ2-1; weak D call: TRBD1 (6 bases). The germline V gene encodes CDR1 LGHNA and CDR2 YSLEER. The CDR3 contains 19 residues. V was cut by 0 bases and J by 4 bases, with 22 bases left in between. The CDR3 reads CASSQDLKGWTEPYNEQFF. CDR3 sequence (DNA): TGCGCCAGCAGCCAAGATTTAAAGGGTTGGACAGAGCCGTACAATGAGCAGTTCTTC.

This clonotype showed up many times. The genes are TRBV29-1 and TRBJ2-1; D remains ambiguous. Germline assignment: CDR1 SQVTM and CDR2 ANQGSEA. The CDR3 loop spans 8 amino acids. The V end lost 3 bases, the J end lost 12 bases, and 3 bases lay between the germline ends. CDR3 sequence (DNA): TGCAGCGTTGAGGGGCAGTTCTTC. It translates to CSVEGQFF.